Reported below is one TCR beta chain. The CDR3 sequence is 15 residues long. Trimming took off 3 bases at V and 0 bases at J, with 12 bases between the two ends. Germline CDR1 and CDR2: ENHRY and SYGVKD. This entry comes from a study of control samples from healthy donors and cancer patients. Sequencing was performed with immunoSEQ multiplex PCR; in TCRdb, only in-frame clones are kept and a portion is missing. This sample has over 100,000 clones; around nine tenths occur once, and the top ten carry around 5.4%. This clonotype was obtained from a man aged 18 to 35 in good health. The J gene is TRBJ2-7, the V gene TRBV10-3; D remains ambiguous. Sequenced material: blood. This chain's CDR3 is CAISDHPRSSYEQYF. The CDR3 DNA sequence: TGTGCCATCAGTGATCACCCGCGGAGCTCCTACGAGCAGTACTTC.